Below are 27 T cell receptor beta chains sequenced from a single sample in a study of cytomegalovirus exposure and HLA in healthy donors. It was with 60 Vbeta and 13 Jbeta primers that the PCR ran. Clones were sequenced by immunoSEQ multiplex PCR, and TCRdb holds only the in-frame ones, with some missing. Here the sample spans some 85,000 clones, approximately 80% being singletons. Sequenced sample: PBMCs. All receptors come from a man aged 30 to 39 in good health and CMV-seronegative.

In DNA form, the CDR3 reads TGCAGTGCTTACTCCTATTCCGAGCAGTACTTC. This sequence encodes CSAYSYSEQYF. The rearrangement links TRBV20-1 to TRBJ2-7; D gene unclear. The CDR3 is 11 amino acids. V lost 5 bases to trimming and J lost 6 bases, with 11 bases between them. In germline, CDR1 is DFQATT, CDR2 SNEGSKA (reference sequence).

The chain employs TRBV28 and TRBJ2-7; maybe TRBD1 (6 bases). Germline V gene sequence: CDR1 MDHEN, CDR2 SYDVKM. Trimming took off 5 bases at V and 6 bases at J, with 8 bases between the two ends. The CDR3 has 11 residues. CDR3 in DNA: TGTGCCAGCAGTCAGGGGAGCGAGCAGTACTTC. Protein product: CASSQGSEQYF.

This chain uses TRBV5-1 with TRBJ2-5, with 8 bases lining up with TRBD1. The CDR3 is made up of 14 amino acids. Unmatched junction bases numbered 3, after V lost 3 bases and J lost 2 bases. Germline V gene sequence: CDR1 SGHRS, CDR2 YFSETQ. CDR3 loop: CASSSGQEQETQYF. DNA of the CDR3: TGCGCCAGCAGCTCGGGACAGGAGCAAGAGACCCAGTACTTC.

The V call is TRBV13, the J call TRBJ1-6; maybe TRBD1 (6 bases). Germline lookup yields CDR1 PRHDT and CDR2 FYEKMQ (reference sequence). The CDR3 is 16 amino acids. Trimming took 5 bases from V and 8 from J, leaving 19 bases between them. The CDR3 reads CASSAFTGMADSPLHF. CDR3 nucleotides: TGTGCCAGCAGCGCCTTTACAGGGATGGCGGATTCACCCCTCCACTTT. Combining the CDR3 with reference TRBV13 and TRBJ1-6 gives the whole variable domain AAGVIQSPRHLIKEKRETATLKCYPIPRHDTVYWYQQGPGQDPQFLISFYEKMQSDKGSIPDRFSAQQFSDYHSELNMSSLELGDSALYFCASSAFTGMADSPLHFGNGTRLTVT.

The V call is TRBV19, the J call TRBJ2-1; 10 positions agree with TRBD2. The germline CDR1 and CDR2 sequences are LNHDA and SQIVND (reference sequence). The CDR3 contains 15 residues. V trimming: 5 bases; J trimming: 9 bases; junction bases outside the gene matches: 10. CDR3 sequence (DNA): TGTGCCAGTAGTCTCGGTTCTAGCGGGGGTGGTGAGCAGTTCTTC. Its translation: CASSLGSSGGGEQFF.

In this sample, this clone turned up a few times. The gene calls are TRBV11-2 and TRBJ1-6, with a possible D match to TRBD1 (5 bases). This CDR3 is built from 14 residues. Germline V gives CDR1 SGHAT, CDR2 FQNNGV. V lost 3 bases to trimming and J lost 8 bases, with 11 bases between them. Here the CDR3 DNA reads TGTGCCAGCAGCTTGGGGGGTGCGGATTCACCCCTCCACTTT. This encodes CASSLGGADSPLHF.

A remark on this clone: Other DNA sequences in the same sample also yield this CDR3. V gene TRBV11-2 combines with J gene TRBJ2-3, with 11 bases fitting TRBD2. Germline V gene data show CDR1 as SGHAT and CDR2 as FQNNGV. The CDR3 totals 15 residues. J gave up 6 bases and V 4 bases, and 6 bases lay outside the gene matches. CDR3 DNA sequence: TGTGCCAGCAGCTCCGGTAGCGGGGGGGCGGATACGCAGTATTTT. Encoded protein: CASSSGSGGADTQYF.

The V and J genes are TRBV4-1 and TRBJ2-2; possibly TRBD1 for D (5 bases). CDR3 size: 16 residues. The V end was cut by 3 bases, the J end by 0 bases, with 11 bases between. The germline V gene encodes CDR1 MGHRA and CDR2 YSYEKL. The CDR3 DNA follows: TGCGCCAGCAGCCAGAGCCCGGACACGAACACCGGGGAGCTGTTTTTT. Amino acids: CASSQSPDTNTGELFF.

This chain joins TRBV30 and TRBJ2-3; 9 bases align to TRBD2. V gave up 4 bases and J gave up 2 bases; unmatched junction bases: 7. The CDR3 has 15 amino acids. Germline V gives CDR1 GTSNPN, CDR2 SVGIG (reference sequence). CDR3 sequence reads: CAWTSLAGPTDTQYF. The CDR3 DNA reads as TGTGCCTGGACCTCGCTAGCGGGACCCACAGATACGCAGTATTTT.

The chain recombines TRBV6-1 with TRBJ1-4; 9 bases line up with TRBD1. Germline V gives CDR1 MNHNS, CDR2 SASEGT. Trimming at V came to 6 bases and at J to 5 bases, leaving 4 bases not matched to a gene. This CDR3 comprises 14 residues. The CDR3 loop is CASRGTGSNEKLFF. The CDR3 bases are TGTGCCAGCAGGGGGACAGGGTCGAATGAAAAACTGTTTTTT.

CDR3 amino acids: CASSQVLGTGTYEQYF. In nucleotides, the CDR3 is TGTGCCAGCAGCCAAGTGCTTGGGACAGGGACCTACGAGCAGTACTTC. This sequence joins TRBV14 and TRBJ2-5; 9 positions match TRBD1. The J call may be in error: the DNA end matches TRBJ2-7 better. The CDR3 contains 16 residues. The germline V gene encodes CDR1 SGHDN and CDR2 FVKESK.

This clone was counted once. V gene TRBV5-6 combines with J gene TRBJ2-5, with D perhaps matching TRBD1 (5 bases). Germline CDR1 reads SGHDT; CDR2 reads YYEEEE. The CDR3 has 16 amino acids. V was pared by 0 bases and J by 1 base, with 13 bases between. CDR3 sequence: CASSLGPLTAQETQYF. DNA of the CDR3: TGTGCCAGCAGCTTGGGGCCCCTGACAGCCCAAGAGACCCAGTACTTC.

This chain joins TRBV10-1 and TRBJ1-3; 9 bases fit TRBD1. The CDR3 consists of 17 residues. Germline CDR1 is WNHNN and CDR2 is SYGVQD (reference sequence). V shed 2 bases and J 2 bases; nucleotides not matched to a gene: 7. The CDR3 loop is CASSEAPTGGPGNTIYF. DNA for the CDR3: TGCGCCAGCAGTGAGGCCCCCACAGGGGGCCCTGGAAACACCATATATTTT.

The chain is built from TRBV11-2 and TRBJ2-7; 7 bases map to TRBD2. The CDR3 has 14 residues. Germline V gene sequence: CDR1 SGHAT, CDR2 FQNNGV. J gave up 2 bases and V 1 base, and 2 bases lay outside the gene matches. In DNA form, the CDR3 reads TGTGCCAGCAGCTTAGGAGCGGGGACCTACGAGCAGTACTTC. Its protein is CASSLGAGTYEQYF.

The chain uses TRBV30 and TRBJ1-3; maybe TRBD1 (5 bases). CDR1 GTSNPN and CDR2 SVGIG come from the germline V gene (reference sequence). The CDR3 totals 16 residues. V dropped 3 bases and J dropped 2 bases, with 17 bases sitting between them. The CDR3 DNA follows: TGTGCCTGGAGGAAGGGGCAGTTCAACCCTGGAAACACCATATATTTT. Encoded protein: CAWRKGQFNPGNTIYF. Full variable domain (rest looked up from reference TRBV30 and TRBJ1-3): SQTIHQWPATLVQPVGSPLSLECTVEGTSNPNLYWYRQAAGRGLQLLFYSVGIGQISSEVPQNLSASRPQDRQFILSSKKLLLSDSGFYLCAWRKGQFNPGNTIYFGEGSWLTVV.

V gene TRBV2 combines with J gene TRBJ2-2; D gene uncertain. CDR1 is SNHLY, CDR2 FYNNEI, per germline. This CDR3 is 11 amino acids long. Deletions cut 6 bases from V and 10 bases from J, with 9 bases between. The CDR3 reads CASRPRLELFF. The DNA of the CDR3 is TGTGCCAGCAGACCGAGGTTGGAGCTGTTTTTT.

This chain links TRBV5-1 with TRBJ2-5, with 9 bases that match TRBD1. Germline V CDR1 and CDR2: SGHRS, YFSETQ. V lost 0 bases to trimming and J lost 5 bases; unmatched junction nucleotides: 11. The CDR3 loop spans 17 amino acids. Here the CDR3 reads CASSLAPGQGFAETQYF. CDR3 bases: TGCGCCAGCAGCTTGGCCCCGGGACAGGGATTTGCCGAGACCCAGTACTTC. Using reference TRBV5-1 and TRBJ2-5 for the parts outside the CDR3, the full variable domain is KAGVTQTPRYLIKTRGQQVTLSCSPISGHRSVSWYQQTPGQGLQFLFEYFSETQRNKGNFPGRFSGRQFSNSRSEMNVSTLELGDSALYLCASSLAPGQGFAETQYFGPGTRLLVL.

This clone was counted only a few times. The chain's CDR3 is CASSSNLRQTGNTIYF. CDR3 coding DNA: TGTGCCAGCAGTTCAAACCTCCGACAGACTGGAAACACCATATATTTT. The chain links TRBV27 to TRBJ1-3, with TRBD1 as a possible D gene (5 bases). V lost 4 bases and J 2 bases, leaving 15 bases between the germline ends. The germline gives CDR1 MNHEY, CDR2 SMNVEV (reference sequence). This CDR3 is 16 amino acids long.

The chain carries TRBV28 and TRBJ2-1; 8 bases map to TRBD1. V lost 7 bases, J lost 0 bases, and 5 bases stayed unmatched. CDR1 and CDR2 from the germline V gene are MDHEN and SYDVKM. The CDR3 consists of 15 residues. CDR3 protein: CASTGQGDSYNEQFF. CDR3 sequence (DNA): TGTGCCAGCACCGGACAGGGAGACTCCTACAATGAGCAGTTCTTC. The whole variable domain, remainder taken from reference TRBV28 and TRBJ2-1, is DVKVTQSSRYLVKRTGEKVFLECVQDMDHENMFWYRQDPGLGLRLIYFSYDVKMKEKGDIPEGYSVSREKKERFSLILESASTNQTSMYLCASTGQGDSYNEQFFGPGTRLTVL.

This clone has only a few counts. The chain employs TRBV18 and TRBJ2-2; 8 nucleotides match TRBD2. The CDR3 length is 16 residues. Germline CDR1 is KGHSH and CDR2 is LQKENI. The V segment lost 0 bases and the J segment 3 bases; nucleotides outside the gene matches: 3. DNA for the CDR3: TGTGCCAGCTCACCACCCAGCGGGGGAGACACCGGGGAGCTGTTTTTT. This translates into CASSPPSGGDTGELFF.

V and J are TRBV10-3 and TRBJ2-1, with TRBD2 matching 10 bases. The CDR3 runs 15 residues. Unmatched junction bases numbered 1, after V lost 3 bases and J lost 2 bases. Germline V lookup: CDR1 ENHRY, CDR2 SYGVKD. CDR3 amino acids: CAISDLAGAYNEQFF. The CDR3 DNA reads as TGTGCCATCAGTGATCTAGCGGGGGCCTACAATGAGCAGTTCTTC.

Remarks on this clone: This same CDR3 is encoded by further DNA sequences in the sample. The CDR3 protein is CASSSTSRGSRYGYTF. Here the CDR3 DNA reads TGTGCCAGCAGTTCTACGAGCAGGGGGTCGAGGTATGGCTACACCTTC. The rearrangement uses TRBV27 and TRBJ1-2, with TRBD1 identical over 7 bases. Germline CDR1 MNHEY, CDR2 SMNVEV (reference sequence). The CDR3 has 16 residues. V lost 4 bases to trimming and J lost 5 bases; unmatched junction nucleotides: 13.

In this sample, this clone turned up once. The chain's CDR3 is CASSLSFGTANTEAFF. CDR3 DNA sequence: TGCGCCAGCAGCTTGTCATTCGGGACAGCTAACACTGAAGCTTTCTTT. The V call is TRBV5-1, the J call TRBJ1-1; 7 bases align to TRBD1. Trimming at V came to 1 base and at J to 2 bases, leaving 8 bases not matched to a gene. In germline, CDR1 is SGHRS, CDR2 YFSETQ. The CDR3 is made up of 16 amino acids. Filled out from reference TRBV5-1 and TRBJ1-1, the complete variable domain reads KAGVTQTPRYLIKTRGQQVTLSCSPISGHRSVSWYQQTPGQGLQFLFEYFSETQRNKGNFPGRFSGRQFSNSRSEMNVSTLELGDSALYLCASSLSFGTANTEAFFGQGTRLTVV.

This chain connects TRBV2 to TRBJ1-4; D gene ambiguous. CDR3 length: 15 residues. CDR1 and CDR2 (germline): SNHLY, FYNNEI. The V end lost 3 bases, the J end lost 6 bases, and 14 bases lay between the germline ends. As DNA, the CDR3 is TGTGCCAGCAGTGATTACAGAGAGTTTGATGAAAAACTGTTTTTT. Protein sequence: CASSDYREFDEKLFF.

The chain recombines TRBV7-6 with TRBJ2-1; TRBD1 is a possible D gene (6 bases). Per germline, CDR1 SGHVS and CDR2 FNYEAQ. The V end was cut by 1 base, the J end by 10 bases, with 14 bases between. The CDR3 covers 14 residues. Here the CDR3 DNA reads TGTGCCAGCAGCTTAGACACAACAGGGTTGGAGCAGTTCTTC. It encodes CASSLDTTGLEQFF.

The V call is TRBV12-5, the J call TRBJ1-5, with TRBD1 as a possible D gene (6 bases). Trimming cost V 2 bases and J 0 bases, with 11 bases left between them. The length of the CDR3 is 16 residues. Germline V gene data show CDR1 as LGHNT and CDR2 as FRNRAP. The CDR3 region is CASGLRGFYSNQPQHF. CDR3 sequence (DNA): TGTGCTAGTGGTTTGAGGGGGTTTTATAGCAATCAGCCCCAGCATTTT.

The V and J genes are TRBV27 and TRBJ1-1; 8 bases agree with TRBD1. Germline loops: CDR1 MNHEY, CDR2 SMNVEV (reference sequence). V lost 5 bases, J lost 1 base, and 3 bases stayed unmatched. CDR3 length: 14 amino acids. In DNA, the CDR3 is TGTGCCAGCAGTCAAACAGGGGGGAACACTGAAGCTTTCTTT. Protein sequence: CASSQTGGNTEAFF.